Listed below are T cell receptor beta chains from one sample, sequenced in a study of T-cell reconstitution after alpha-beta-depleted transplantation in children. In TCRdb, the PCR reads were re-called with MiXCR into one record per CDR3 protein. This sample has hundreds of thousands of distinct CDR3 sequences, with roughly 15% found just once. This specimen was PBMCs from the stem cell graft donor, taken from the stem cell graft. Receptors were obtained from a human donor who donated a stem cell graft to a child with acute myeloid leukemia. CDR3s include the opening cysteine and the closing phenylalanine or tryptophan. Fields, in order: CDR3 protein, CDR3 DNA, D gene, CDR3 length, V gene, J gene, clone size. D genes are given only for firm matches. Size is omitted from some rows. Given values are once, few, many or a class for expanded clones.

CDR3 protein: CASMTDVNTGELFF
CDR3 DNA: TGTGCCAGCATGACGGACGTCAACACCGGGGAGCTGTTTTTT
D gene: NA
CDR3 length: 14
V gene: TRBV9
J gene: TRBJ2-2
clone size: many

CDR3 protein: CASSYGQGQNTEAFF
CDR3 DNA: TGTGCCAGCAGTTACGGGCAGGGACAGAACACTGAAGCTTTCTTT
D gene: NA
CDR3 length: 15
V gene: TRBV6-5
J gene: TRBJ1-1
clone size: many

CDR3 protein: CASSEGGPYEQYF
CDR3 DNA: TGTGCCAGCAGTGAAGGGGGTCCCTACGAGCAGTACTTC
D gene: NA
CDR3 length: 13
V gene: TRBV6-1
J gene: TRBJ2-7
clone size: many

CDR3 protein: CASSSQGGYFYEQYF
CDR3 DNA: TGTGCCAGCAGCTCTCAGGGGGGGTACTTCTACGAGCAGTACTTC
D gene: NA
CDR3 length: 15
V gene: TRBV7-2
J gene: TRBJ2-7
clone size: many

CDR3 protein: CSARSRSDEKLFF
CDR3 DNA: TGCAGTGCTAGAAGTAGGTCCGATGAAAAACTGTTTTTT
D gene: NA
CDR3 length: 13
V gene: TRBV20-1
J gene: TRBJ1-4
clone size: NA

CDR3 protein: CASSRRTSGGQETQYF
CDR3 DNA: TGTGCCAGCAGTCGTCGGACTAGCGGGGGCCAAGAGACCCAGTACTTC
D gene: TRBD2
CDR3 length: 16
V gene: TRBV28
J gene: TRBJ2-5
clone size: NA

CDR3 protein: CASSPIGREQYF
CDR3 DNA: TGTGCCAGCAGTCCAATCGGGAGGGAGCAGTACTTC
D gene: TRBD2
CDR3 length: 12
V gene: TRBV12-3/TRBV12-4
J gene: TRBJ2-7
clone size: many

CDR3 protein: CASSLVSVNTEAFF
CDR3 DNA: TGTGCCAGCAGTTTAGTGTCAGTGAACACTGAAGCTTTCTTT
D gene: NA
CDR3 length: 14
V gene: TRBV12-3/TRBV12-4
J gene: TRBJ1-1
clone size: NA

CDR3 protein: CSVDGLAYQETQYF
CDR3 DNA: TGCAGCGTCGACGGACTAGCGTATCAAGAGACCCAGTACTTC
D gene: TRBD2
CDR3 length: 14
V gene: TRBV29-1
J gene: TRBJ2-5
clone size: few

CDR3 protein: CSVEDPQGRRGYTF
CDR3 DNA: TGCAGCGTTGAAGATCCCCAGGGTAGAAGGGGCTACACCTTC
D gene: NA
CDR3 length: 14
V gene: TRBV29-1
J gene: TRBJ1-2
clone size: many

CDR3 protein: CASSLGGRVEQPQHF
CDR3 DNA: TGTGCCAGCAGCTTAGGGGGCAGGGTGGAGCAGCCCCAGCATTTT
D gene: NA
CDR3 length: 15
V gene: TRBV7-2
J gene: TRBJ1-5
clone size: NA

CDR3 protein: CSARVPPGGPEGAKNIQYF
CDR3 DNA: TGCAGTGCTAGAGTCCCTCCGGGGGGGCCTGAGGGGGCCAAAAACATTCAGTACTTC
D gene: TRBD2
CDR3 length: 19
V gene: TRBV20-1
J gene: TRBJ2-4
clone size: few

CDR3 protein: CASSPDSTSSEQYF
CDR3 DNA: TGTGCCAGCAGCCCGGACAGCACGTCGTCCGAGCAGTACTTC
D gene: NA
CDR3 length: 14
V gene: TRBV5-6
J gene: TRBJ2-7
clone size: many